The 19 T cell receptor beta chains listed next were all sequenced from one sample in a study of cytomegalovirus exposure and HLA in healthy donors. PCR amplification relied on 60 Vbeta primers (plus 13 Jbeta primers). Using immunoSEQ multiplex PCR, the repertoire was profiled, and TCRdb retains in-frame clones only, with some absent. The sample lists approximately 300,000 clones; around 80% were seen once. Sequencing was done on a sample of PBMCs. The receptors stem from a girl aged 2-10 years in good health and CMV-seronegative.

This clone is a singleton in its sample. The gene calls are TRBV19 and TRBJ1-2; D possibly corresponds to TRBD1 (6 bases). This CDR3 has 12 amino acids. Germline CDR1 is LNHDA and CDR2 is SQIVND (reference sequence). V lost 10 bases and J 2 bases, leaving 11 bases between the germline ends. The CDR3 sequence is CATYGQNYGYTF. CDR3 DNA sequence: TGTGCCACTTACGGACAGAACTATGGCTACACCTTC.

The sample holds one count of this clone. The rearrangement uses TRBV19 and TRBJ1-5, with TRBD1 identical over 8 bases. With V trimmed by 7 bases and J by 2 bases, 1 base remained unmatched. This CDR3 region has 13 residues. Germline V CDR1 and CDR2: LNHDA, SQIVND (reference sequence). The CDR3 loop is CASMGQGNQPQHF. DNA of the CDR3: TGTGCCAGTATGGGACAGGGCAATCAGCCCCAGCATTTT.

The chain links TRBV9 to TRBJ2-7; 7 bases fit TRBD2. Unmatched junction bases numbered 3, after V lost 0 bases and J lost 6 bases. The germline V gene has CDR1 SGDLS and CDR2 YYNGEE. This CDR3 has 13 residues. Here the CDR3 DNA reads TGTGCCAGCAGCGTAGGGGGCGGGGGCGAGCAGTACTTC. It encodes CASSVGGGGEQYF.

The rearrangement joins TRBV7-6 to TRBJ1-3; D remains ambiguous. The V gene's germline CDR1 is SGHVS and CDR2 FNYEAQ. CDR3 size: 17 residues. The ends were cut back, 1 base at V and 0 bases at J, with 13 bases in the middle. CDR3 nucleotide sequence: TGTGCCAGCAGCTTAGTATATTGGGAGAGCTCTGGAAACACCATATATTTT. Translating it yields CASSLVYWESSGNTIYF.

The gene calls are TRBV27 and TRBJ2-3, with TRBD2 matching 7 bases. Looked up from germline, CDR1 is MNHEY and CDR2 is SMNVEV (reference sequence). The CDR3 covers 17 residues. J lost 2 bases, V lost 4 bases, and 12 bases had no gene match. Here the CDR3 DNA reads TGTGCCAGCAGTTCCCCGCCTGTGGGAGGGGTCACAGATACGCAGTATTTT. It specifies CASSSPPVGGVTDTQYF.

The chain joins TRBV6-6 to TRBJ2-5; 8 bases agree with TRBD2. The J call may be in error: the DNA end matches TRBJ2-7 better. Germline V gives CDR1 MNHNY, CDR2 SVGAGI (reference sequence). The CDR3 loop spans 15 amino acids. The DNA of the CDR3 is TGTGCCAGCAGTTACTCATTTAGCGGGACCTACGAGCAGTACTTC. Its translation: CASSYSFSGTYEQYF.

The V and J genes are TRBV10-3 and TRBJ1-1; weak D call: TRBD1 (6 bases). V was clipped by 10 bases and J by 1 base, with 13 bases between them. The CDR3 is made up of 13 amino acids. Germline CDR1 and CDR2: ENHRY and SYGVKD. As DNA, the CDR3 is TGTGCCACATGGGACACCGAGAACACTGAAGCTTTCTTT. Translated, it gives CATWDTENTEAFF.

This clone was found a few times. This chain uses TRBV19 with TRBJ2-1; perhaps TRBD1 as D (5 bases). Between the trimmed V and J ends, which lost 4 bases and 5 bases, there was a span of 12 bases. Germline V gene lookup returns CDR1 LNHDA and CDR2 SQIVND (reference sequence). The CDR3 has 14 amino acids. CDR3 coding DNA: TGTGCCAGTAGTAAACAAGGGGCGGACAATGAGCAGTTCTTC. It encodes CASSKQGADNEQFF.

J is TRBJ2-1 and V is TRBV28; weak D call: TRBD1 (7 bases). The CDR3 is 13 amino acids. The V gene's germline CDR1 is MDHEN and CDR2 SYDVKM. Trimming left V 11 bases short and J 6 bases short, with 17 bases between. CDR3 residues: CAAQPGGLNEQFF. The DNA for the CDR3 is TGTGCCGCCCAACCAGGGGGGCTCAATGAGCAGTTCTTC.

The genes are TRBV4-2 and TRBJ2-2; perhaps TRBD2 as D (7 bases). Germline V CDR1 and CDR2: LGHNA, YNFKEQ. CDR3 length: 15 residues. With 4 bases removed from V and 7 bases from J, the gap between germline ends came to 16 bases. The CDR3 reads CASSRTTGGLGELFF. The CDR3 region has the DNA TGTGCCAGCAGCCGCACCACCGGGGGGCTCGGGGAGCTGTTTTTT.

In regard to this clone: The sample carries other DNA sequences with the same CDR3. The chain joins TRBV6-5 to TRBJ1-6, with D perhaps TRBD1 (6 bases). This CDR3 is 16 amino acids long. CDR1 and CDR2 from the germline V gene are MNHEY and SVGAGI. With 0 bases removed from V and 2 bases from J, the gap between germline ends came to 8 bases. CDR3 sequence: CASSYSGGAYNSPLHF. DNA of the CDR3: TGTGCCAGCAGTTACTCAGGGGGGGCCTATAATTCACCCCTCCACTTT.

The CDR3 bases are TGTGCCAGCAGTTTTGGGACAGGGGGCGCCTACGAGCAGTACTTC. Residues: CASSFGTGGAYEQYF. The chain combines TRBV27 with TRBJ2-5; TRBD1 agrees at 12 bases. The J call is doubtful: the DNA matches TRBJ2-7 better. This CDR3 region has 15 residues. Germline CDR1 reads MNHEY; CDR2 reads SMNVEV (reference sequence).

The table lists this clone with a few counts. This chain connects TRBV18 to TRBJ2-7; D remains unclear. From germline, CDR1 is KGHSH and CDR2 LQKENI. Trimming removed 3 bases at V and 5 bases at J, with 11 bases between. This CDR3 has 13 amino acids. The CDR3, as DNA: TGTGCCAGCTCACCCCCGAGACATCACGAGCAGTACTTC. Its protein is CASSPPRHHEQYF.

The V gene is TRBV28, the J gene TRBJ1-4; 7 nucleotides match TRBD1. Per germline, CDR1 MDHEN and CDR2 SYDVKM. The CDR3 totals 14 residues. V lost 7 bases and J lost 8; bases outside the gene matches: 10. CDR3 region: CASTSTGVNEKLFF. In nucleotides, the CDR3 is TGTGCCAGCACCTCAACAGGGGTTAACGAAAAACTGTTTTTT. The full variable domain, its missing parts supplied by reference TRBV28 and TRBJ1-4, is DVKVTQSSRYLVKRTGEKVFLECVQDMDHENMFWYRQDPGLGLRLIYFSYDVKMKEKGDIPEGYSVSREKKERFSLILESASTNQTSMYLCASTSTGVNEKLFFGSGTQLSVL.

This rearrangement joins TRBV4-1 to TRBJ2-2; 7 bases are shared with TRBD1. Per the germline V gene, CDR1 is MGHRA and CDR2 is YSYEKL. The CDR3 covers 16 residues. V shed 3 bases, J shed 2 bases, and the junction held 6 bases outside the gene matches. CDR3 loop: CASSHMGQINTGELFF. The CDR3 DNA is TGCGCCAGCAGCCACATGGGACAGATTAACACCGGGGAGCTGTTTTTT.

V is TRBV7-9 and J is TRBJ1-5; 10 bases line up with TRBD1. Germline V gene data show CDR1 as SEHNR and CDR2 as FQNEAQ (reference sequence). V dropped 1 base and J dropped 2; count of bases not matched to a gene: 5. The CDR3 sequence is 17 residues long. Here the CDR3 reads CASSLGDRGWGNQPQHF. CDR3 DNA: TGTGCCAGCAGCTTAGGGGACAGGGGATGGGGCAATCAGCCCCAGCATTTT.

V is TRBV28 and J is TRBJ1-2, with TRBD1 identical over 9 bases. The germline V gene has CDR1 MDHEN and CDR2 SYDVKM. The trim removed 5 bases at V and 6 bases at J, leaving 7 bases unmatched. The CDR3 runs to 14 residues. CDR3 DNA sequence: TGTGCCAGCAGTCTTCCCCGGACAGGGGATGGCTACACCTTC. Amino acid sequence: CASSLPRTGDGYTF.

The genes are TRBV7-6 and TRBJ1-6; D might be TRBD1 (5 bases). In germline, CDR1 is SGHVS, CDR2 FNYEAQ. V was shortened by 5 bases and J by 4 bases, with 12 bases between the two germline ends. CDR3 length equals 15 residues. The CDR3 DNA reads as TGTGCCAGCAGCCCGGACCAGGGTTATAATTCACCCCTCCACTTT. Translating gives CASSPDQGYNSPLHF.

The V gene is TRBV19, the J gene TRBJ2-6; TRBD1 matches at 10 bases. CDR1 LNHDA and CDR2 SQIVND come from the germline V gene (reference sequence). V was pared by 8 bases and J by 2 bases, with 0 bases of the junction left unmatched. The CDR3 runs to 14 residues. The CDR3 bases are TGTGCCAGTGGGACAGGGGCTGGGGCCAACGTCCTGACTTTC. Translating it yields CASGTGAGANVLTF.